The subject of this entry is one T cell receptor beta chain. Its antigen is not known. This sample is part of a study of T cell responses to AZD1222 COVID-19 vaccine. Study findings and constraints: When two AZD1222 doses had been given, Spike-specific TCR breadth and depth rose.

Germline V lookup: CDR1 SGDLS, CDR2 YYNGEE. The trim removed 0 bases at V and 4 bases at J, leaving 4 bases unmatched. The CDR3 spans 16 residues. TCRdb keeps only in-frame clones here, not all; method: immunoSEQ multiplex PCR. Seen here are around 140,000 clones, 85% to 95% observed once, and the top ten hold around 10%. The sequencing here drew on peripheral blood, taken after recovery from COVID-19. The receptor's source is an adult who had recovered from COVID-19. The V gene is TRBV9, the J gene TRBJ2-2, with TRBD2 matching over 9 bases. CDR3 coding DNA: TGTGCCAGCAGCGTAGAACGCGGGAGGGCCACCGGGGAGCTGTTTTTT. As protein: CASSVERGRATGELFF.